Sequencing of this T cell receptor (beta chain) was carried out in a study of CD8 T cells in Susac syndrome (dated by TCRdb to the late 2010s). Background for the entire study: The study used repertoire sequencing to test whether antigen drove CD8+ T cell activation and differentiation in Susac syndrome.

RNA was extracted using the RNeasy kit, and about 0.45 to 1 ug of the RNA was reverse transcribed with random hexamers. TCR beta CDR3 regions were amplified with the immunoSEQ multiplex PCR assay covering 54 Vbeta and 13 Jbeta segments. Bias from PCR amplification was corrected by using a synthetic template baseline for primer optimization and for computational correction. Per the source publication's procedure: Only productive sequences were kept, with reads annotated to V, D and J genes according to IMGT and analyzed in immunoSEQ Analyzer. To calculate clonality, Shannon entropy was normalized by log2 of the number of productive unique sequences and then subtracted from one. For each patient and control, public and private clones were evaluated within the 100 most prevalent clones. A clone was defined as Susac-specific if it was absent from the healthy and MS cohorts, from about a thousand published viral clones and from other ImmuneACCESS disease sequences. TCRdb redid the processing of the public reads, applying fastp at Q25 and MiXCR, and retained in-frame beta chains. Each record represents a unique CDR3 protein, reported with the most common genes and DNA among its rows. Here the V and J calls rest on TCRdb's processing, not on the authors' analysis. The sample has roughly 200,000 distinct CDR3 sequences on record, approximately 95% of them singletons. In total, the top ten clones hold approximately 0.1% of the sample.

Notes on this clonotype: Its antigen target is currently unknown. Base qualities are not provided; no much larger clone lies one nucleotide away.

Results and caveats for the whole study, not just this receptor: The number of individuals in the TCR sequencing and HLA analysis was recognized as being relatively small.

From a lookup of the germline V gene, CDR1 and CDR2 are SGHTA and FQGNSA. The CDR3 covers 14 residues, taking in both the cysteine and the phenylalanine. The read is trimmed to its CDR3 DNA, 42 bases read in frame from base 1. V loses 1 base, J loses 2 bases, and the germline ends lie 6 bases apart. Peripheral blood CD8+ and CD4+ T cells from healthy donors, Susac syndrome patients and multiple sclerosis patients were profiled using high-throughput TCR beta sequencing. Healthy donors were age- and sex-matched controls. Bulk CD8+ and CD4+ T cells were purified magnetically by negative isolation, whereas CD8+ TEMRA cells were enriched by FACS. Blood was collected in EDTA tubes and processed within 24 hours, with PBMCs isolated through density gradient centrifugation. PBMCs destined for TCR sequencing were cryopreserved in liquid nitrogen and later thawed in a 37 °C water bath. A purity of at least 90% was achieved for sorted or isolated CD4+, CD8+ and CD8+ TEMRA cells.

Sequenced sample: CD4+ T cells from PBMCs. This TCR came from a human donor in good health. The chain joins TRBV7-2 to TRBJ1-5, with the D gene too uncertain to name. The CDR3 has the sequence CASSLGLGNQPQHF. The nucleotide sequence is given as TGTGCCAGCAGCTTAGGTCTCGGCAATCAGCCCCAGCATTTT.